Given below is one T cell receptor (beta chain) in context. Its antigen is undetermined. These data come from a study of shared clonotypes between healthy human individuals. For sorted subsets, 150 to 250 ng DNA per replicate equaled approximately 30,000 T cell genomes. Sequencing was performed with immunoSEQ multiplex PCR; in TCRdb, only in-frame clones are kept and a portion is missing. The sample lists 2 million to 2.5 million clones, approximately 96% occurring once. CDR3 length equals 16 residues. V lost 1 base to trimming and J lost 4 bases, with 17 bases between them. Germline V gives CDR1 SGHRS, CDR2 YFSETQ. Regarding the study as a whole: Generally, naive subsets (rather than memory subsets) showed larger estimated richness.

Sequences were obtained from naive CD4+ T cells sorted from blood. The subset is: CD45RA+ positively selected. The chain is built from TRBV5-1 and TRBJ1-1; tentatively, D is TRBD1 (5 bases). The source of this sequence is a man aged 18 to 30 in good health. CDR3 DNA sequence: TGCGCCAGCAGCTTGCAGTCGGGGGGAAAGGGCACTGAAGCTTTCTTT. Its protein product is CASSLQSGGKGTEAFF.